This T cell receptor beta chain was identified in a study of T-cell memory formation after mild COVID-19. This clonotype was recorded many times. TCRdb reprocessed the 5' RACE reads with MiXCR, giving one entry per CDR3 protein. The sample yields under 450,000 distinct CDR3 sequences, around 14% seen once. From germline, CDR1 is MNHEY and CDR2 SMNVEV (reference sequence). The CDR3 is 13 residues long. Deletions cut 5 bases from V and 3 bases from J, with 11 bases between. The source is a man aged 18 to 35 who had mild COVID-19 (a few samples of this study predate the infection). Cell type and time point are not known. Sequencing was carried out using PBMCs or a T cell subset sorted from them (not recorded which). The gene calls are TRBV27 and TRBJ2-7, with D perhaps TRBD1 (5 bases). The chain's CDR3 is CASSLKQDYEQYV. The CDR3 DNA reads TGTGCCAGCAGTCTTAAACAGGACTACGAGCAGTACGTC.